This T cell receptor beta chain came from a study of control samples from healthy donors and cancer patients. This CDR3 comprises 13 residues. The V end lost 3 bases, the J end lost 5 bases, and 11 bases lay between the germline ends. Germline V gene data show CDR1 as SGDLS and CDR2 as YYNGEE. Some clones are missing from TCRdb's copy, which holds only in-frame ones; the method was immunoSEQ multiplex PCR. Among approximately 150,000 clones listed, approximately 94% were seen once. Sequenced sample: blood. The chain combines TRBV9 with TRBJ1-2; D is ambiguous. The clonotype originates from a woman aged 18-29 years in good health. CDR3 bases: TGTGCCAGCAGCGCCGTCTCTGGATATGGCTACACCTTC. Translated, it gives CASSAVSGYGYTF.